These 18 T cell receptor beta chains originate from one sample sequenced in a study of vaccination effects on CD4 cells after COVID-19. Expansion with viral peptide pools was applied to antigen-specific CD4+ T cells by the ViraFEST assay prior to sequencing. Following a roughly 10-day culture, CD4+ T cells were purified. SARS-CoV-2 infected the person between March and December 2020, as confirmed by PCR. The cohort was immunized with two doses of either the BNT162b2 or mRNA-1273 vaccine. Their antigens are not known. Assay used: immunoSEQ multiplex PCR; TCRdb lists only in-frame clones, some missing. The repertoire holds 14,000 or so clones, with roughly 80% as singletons. The material sequenced was CD4+ T cells from PBMCs cultured with HCoV-NL63 spike peptides, taken after COVID-19 vaccination. These receptor sequences come from a human donor who had a prior SARS-CoV-2 infection.

The table lists this clone with a count of one. This chain uses TRBV10-2 with TRBJ1-1, with TRBD1 matching 7 bases. The length of the CDR3 is 17 residues. Germline V lookup: CDR1 WSHSY, CDR2 SAAADI. Trimming removed 1 base from V and 0 bases from J; junction bases left unmatched: 8. CDR3: CASSEFRDSYMNTEAFF. The CDR3 DNA reads TGCGCCAGCAGTGAGTTCCGGGACAGCTATATGAACACTGAAGCTTTCTTT.

This chain joins TRBV2 and TRBJ2-5; D is unresolved. Germline V CDR1 and CDR2: SNHLY, FYNNEI. This CDR3 region has 12 residues. The V gene lost 4 bases and the J gene lost 10 bases, with 13 bases spanning the gap. CDR3 amino acids: CASSAVRSDQYF. DNA of the CDR3: TGTGCCAGCAGTGCCGTCCGGTCGGACCAGTACTTC.

The chain uses TRBV20-1 and TRBJ1-2; D is unclear. V lost 2 bases and J lost 8, with 9 bases in between. Germline CDR1 is DFQATT and CDR2 is SNEGSKA (reference sequence). CDR3 length equals 11 residues. CDR3 amino acids: CSARWGGGYTF. The CDR3 bases are TGCAGTGCTAGATGGGGAGGAGGCTACACCTTC.

V gene TRBV9 combines with J gene TRBJ2-2; no clear D. The CDR3 is 14 amino acids. With 1 base removed from V and 3 bases from J, the gap between germline ends came to 7 bases. From germline, CDR1 is SGDLS and CDR2 YYNGEE. In DNA, the CDR3 is TGTGCCAGCAGCGTAAGTCACCACACCGGGGAGCTGTTTTTT. Translating it yields CASSVSHHTGELFF. Full variable domain (remainder filled in from reference TRBV9 and TRBJ2-2): DSGVTQTPKHLITATGQRVTLRCSPRSGDLSVYWYQQSLDQGLQFLIQYYNGEERAKGNILERFSAQQFPDLHSELNLSSLELGDSALYFCASSVSHHTGELFFGEGSRLTVL.

This CDR3 is CASSPNWGREQYF. The DNA of the CDR3 is TGTGCCAGCAGCCCTAACTGGGGGAGGGAGCAGTACTTC. The chain joins TRBV7-3 to TRBJ2-7; perhaps TRBD2 as D (6 bases). Germline V lookup: CDR1 SGHTA, CDR2 FQGTGA. The V and J ends lost 5 bases and 7 bases respectively, with 15 bases between them. The CDR3 loop spans 13 amino acids.

The chain uses TRBV5-1 and TRBJ1-1; 7 bases map to TRBD1. This CDR3 contains 13 residues. V trimming: 0 bases; J trimming: 6 bases; junction bases outside the gene matches: 2. Germline CDR1 is SGHRS and CDR2 is YFSETQ. CDR3 nucleotides: TGCGCCAGCAGCTTGGAAACAGGGGCTGAAGCTTTCTTT. Its translation is CASSLETGAEAFF.

This rearrangement joins TRBV9 to TRBJ2-5; 8 nucleotides agree with TRBD2. The V gene's germline CDR1 is SGDLS and CDR2 YYNGEE. V gave up 4 bases and J gave up 2 bases; unmatched junction bases: 16. The CDR3 consists of 18 residues. The CDR3: CASSPILDGGGRQETQYF. In DNA form, the CDR3 reads TGTGCCAGCAGCCCCATTCTCGACGGGGGGGGGCGGCAAGAGACCCAGTACTTC.

The chain is built from TRBV2 and TRBJ2-2; D is uncertain. Trimming left V 4 bases short and J 6 bases short, with 3 bases between. The germline gives CDR1 SNHLY, CDR2 FYNNEI. This CDR3 has 11 residues. In nucleotides, the CDR3 is TGTGCCAGCAGTGTAGCCGGGGAGCTGTTTTTT. This encodes CASSVAGELFF.

This clone was seen only a few times. This sequence joins TRBV3-1 (or the pseudogene TRBV3-2) and TRBJ1-6; D ambiguous. Germline CDR1 and CDR2: LGHDT and YNNKEL (reference sequence). There are 13 residues in the CDR3. Trimming took 0 bases from V and 9 from J, leaving 6 bases between them. The CDR3 loop reads CASSQERGSPLHF. CDR3 nucleotides: TGTGCCAGCAGCCAAGAACGGGGTTCACCCCTCCACTTT.

The J gene is TRBJ2-7, the V gene TRBV28, with unresolved D. The CDR3 is 15 amino acids. V lost 1 base to trimming and J lost 3 bases, with 13 bases between them. CDR1 and CDR2 from the germline V gene are MDHEN and SYDVKM. The CDR3 nucleotides read TGTGCCAGCAGTTTATTTAGCTCAGGCCGCTACGAGCAGTACTTC. Translated: CASSLFSSGRYEQYF. Full variable domain (rest looked up from reference TRBV28 and TRBJ2-7): DVKVTQSSRYLVKRTGEKVFLECVQDMDHENMFWYRQDPGLGLRLIYFSYDVKMKEKGDIPEGYSVSREKKERFSLILESASTNQTSMYLCASSLFSSGRYEQYFGPGTRLTVT.

V and J are TRBV18 and TRBJ2-2, with D uncertain. V gave up 0 bases and J gave up 3 bases, with 11 bases separating them. There are 16 residues in the CDR3. Germline CDR1 KGHSH, CDR2 LQKENI. DNA of the CDR3: TGTGCCAGCTCACCACCGGTTGCCCGAGACACCGGGGAGCTGTTTTTT. The encoded protein is CASSPPVARDTGELFF.

The CDR3 reads CAISGGYEGVGTQYF. The DNA of the CDR3 is TGTGCCATCAGTGGGGGCTATGAGGGAGTGGGTACGCAGTATTTT. The chain recombines TRBV10-3 with TRBJ2-3; D is tentatively TRBD1 or TRBD2 (5 bases each). The germline V gene has CDR1 ENHRY and CDR2 SYGVKD. Trimming removed 4 bases at V and 8 bases at J, with 19 bases between. The CDR3 sequence is 15 residues long.

The CDR3 is CSQQVLDTQYF. For the CDR3, the DNA is TGCAGTCAACAGGTTTTGGATACGCAGTATTTT. The chain employs TRBV20-1 and TRBJ2-3; possibly TRBD1 for D (5 bases). CDR1 is DFQATT and CDR2 is SNEGSKA in the germline V gene (reference sequence). This CDR3 spans 11 amino acids. The V end was cut by 8 bases, the J end by 6 bases, with 12 bases between.

The gene calls are TRBV27 and TRBJ1-1; D is perhaps TRBD1 (6 bases). This CDR3 region has 13 residues. Germline V gives CDR1 MNHEY, CDR2 SMNVEV (reference sequence). Trimming removed 5 bases at V and 4 bases at J, with 11 bases between. In nucleotides, the CDR3 is TGTGCCAGCAGTCAACAGGGCCGCACTGAAGCTTTCTTT. Amino acid sequence: CASSQQGRTEAFF.

The chain couples TRBV6-2 or TRBV6-3 to TRBJ2-3, with D perhaps TRBD1 or TRBD2 (6 bases each). V was cut by 5 bases and J by 11 bases, with 20 bases left in between. Per germline, CDR1 MNHEY and CDR2 SVGEGT. CDR3 length equals 14 residues. The CDR3 nucleotides read TGTGCCAGCAGTCTGACTAGTCCCAGGGGAGAGCAGTATTTT. This gives the protein CASSLTSPRGEQYF.

The gene calls are TRBV7-3 and TRBJ2-2, with D maybe TRBD2 (7 bases). Germline V CDR1 and CDR2: SGHTA, FQGTGA. The V end lost 6 bases, the J end lost 4 bases, and 15 bases lay between the germline ends. This CDR3 region has 15 residues. The CDR3 DNA follows: TGTGCCAGCAGATTGGGGGGGCCCGGCACCGGGGAGCTGTTTTTT. It is translated as CASRLGGPGTGELFF.

The count of this clone is one. This rearrangement joins TRBV5-1 to TRBJ2-5, with no clear D. The germline CDR1 and CDR2 sequences are SGHRS and YFSETQ. The CDR3 length is 15 residues. V lost 1 base and J 2 bases, leaving 12 bases between the germline ends. CDR3: CASSLFEARQETQYF. CDR3 sequence (DNA): TGCGCCAGCAGCTTGTTCGAGGCTAGACAAGAGACCCAGTACTTC.

V and J are TRBV4-2 and TRBJ1-6; 7 nucleotides agree with TRBD1. Germline V gene lookup returns CDR1 LGHNA and CDR2 YNFKEQ. V lost 4 bases to trimming and J lost 7 bases; unmatched junction nucleotides: 10. This CDR3 has 16 residues. CDR3 amino acids: CASSLGRGRENSPLHF. CDR3 nucleotide sequence: TGTGCCAGCAGCCTAGGCAGGGGGAGAGAAAATTCACCCCTCCACTTT.